The rows below give T cell receptor beta chains drawn from one sample of a study of CD8+ T cells in alopecia areata. Only in-frame clones appear in the TCRdb table, and some are missing; sequencing was by immunoSEQ multiplex PCR. The table records 210,000 or so clones, around 66% of them present only once. The material was CD4+ T cells sorted from blood, obtained around week 42, from a patient treated with tofacitinib. The receptors come from a human donor with alopecia areata. The CDR3 runs from the conserved cysteine through the conserved F or W. Fields, in order: D gene, J gene, clone size, V gene, CDR3 DNA, CDR3 protein. The D gene is left open where the match is weak. Clone size is given for some rows only: seen once, a few or many times, or a class if the clone is expanded.

TRBD1,TRBJ2-1,NA,TRBV5-1,TGCGCCAGCAGCTTGGCCCCGGGACAGCCCCACAATGAGCAGTTCTTC,CASSLAPGQPHNEQFF
NA,TRBJ2-3,NA,TRBV5-6,TGTGCCAGCAGCCTCCAAAAAGGCCCCACAGATACGCAGTATTTT,CASSLQKGPTDTQYF
NA,TRBJ1-2,NA,TRBV7-2,TGTGCCAGCAGCGGATATGGCGGCTACCCTAACTATGGCTACACCTTC,CASSGYGGYPNYGYTF
NA,TRBJ2-7,few,TRBV7-9,TGTGCCAGCAGCTCAAACAGCGTGGGGGAGCAGTACTTC,CASSSNSVGEQYF
TRBD1,TRBJ2-7,few,TRBV7-4,TGTGCCAGCAGCGCCGCCGGGACAGTCTCCTACGAGCAGTACTTC,CASSAAGTVSYEQYF
NA,TRBJ2-3,few,TRBV2,TGTGCCAGCAGTGTGGCAGATACGCAGTATTTT,CASSVADTQYF
TRBD1,TRBJ1-1,NA,TRBV19,TGTGCCAGTAGTATAGGACAGGGTGGAACAAGGAACACTGAAGCTTTCTTT,CASSIGQGGTRNTEAFF
TRBD1,TRBJ1-2,NA,TRBV30,TGTGCCTGGAGATCAGGGGGCCCTGGCTACACCTTC,CAWRSGGPGYTF
NA,TRBJ1-1,NA,TRBV28,TGTGCCAGCAGTTTAGGAGGGACTTTGAACACTGAAGCTTTCTTT,CASSLGGTLNTEAFF
NA,TRBJ2-5,NA,TRBV7-8,TGTGCCAGCAGCCTCCAGGAGACCCAGTACTTC,CASSLQETQYF
NA,TRBJ2-2,NA,TRBV5-1,TGCGCCAGCAGCTTGGTAATCACCGGGGAGCTGTTTTTT,CASSLVITGELFF
NA,TRBJ2-7,few,TRBV2,TGTGCCAGCAGCCATGTCGAACTCTACGAGCAGTACTTC,CASSHVELYEQYF
NA,TRBJ1-2,NA,TRBV25-1,TGTGCCAGCAGTAACACAGGACAATATGGCTACACCTTC,CASSNTGQYGYTF
NA,TRBJ2-1,NA,TRBV5-6,TGTGCCAGCAGCTTGGGTCCAGGGACCAATGAGCAGTTCTTC,CASSLGPGTNEQFF
NA,TRBJ1-2,NA,TRBV29-1,TGCAGCGTTGGAGGGGGAAGTTATGGCTACACCTTC,CSVGGGSYGYTF
NA,TRBJ1-2,NA,TRBV6-5,TGTGCCAGCAGTTATTCCGGTCGTGGCTACACCTTC,CASSYSGRGYTF
TRBD2,TRBJ2-1,NA,TRBV5-1,TGCGCCAGCAGCTTGGAGCTAGCGGGGGAGCAGTTCTTC,CASSLELAGEQFF
NA,TRBJ1-1,NA,TRBV4-1,TGCGCCAGCAGCCCGGAGGTTCCCTACACTGAAGCTTTCTTT,CASSPEVPYTEAFF
NA,TRBJ1-2,NA,TRBV2,TGTGCCAGCACTATCGTGAAGGGGGGAAACCATGGCTACACCTTC,CASTIVKGGNHGYTF
NA,TRBJ1-2,few,TRBV30,TGTGCCTGGAGACAGGGACAATATGGCTACACCTTC,CAWRQGQYGYTF
TRBD2,TRBJ2-7,few,TRBV6-5,TGTGCCAGCAGTTTCTCGACTAGCTCTATGCTGGGGGAGCAGTACTTC,CASSFSTSSMLGEQYF
TRBD1,TRBJ1-2,NA,TRBV30,TGTGCCTGGAGTGTACATTTTGGTGACAGGGGGACTGCTGGCTACACCTTC,CAWSVHFGDRGTAGYTF
TRBD2,TRBJ2-7,NA,TRBV7-2,TGTGCCAGCAGCTTAAGACCCGGGACTAGCGGTTCCTACGAGCAGTACTTC,CASSLRPGTSGSYEQYF
NA,TRBJ2-3,NA,TRBV29-1,TGCAGCGTGAATGAGCTAGGCACAGATACGCAGTATTTT,CSVNELGTDTQYF
NA,TRBJ2-6,NA,TRBV6-5,TGTGCCAGCAGCTACCAGGGGTCCGGGGCCAACGTCCTGACTTTC,CASSYQGSGANVLTF
NA,TRBJ1-2,NA,TRBV19,TGTGCCAGTAGCCCGGGCGTCAGGGTGTCCGGCTACACCTTC,CASSPGVRVSGYTF
NA,TRBJ2-5,once,TRBV5-1,TGCGCCAGCAGCTTGGAAGGGGCCCAGTACTTC,CASSLEGAQYF
NA,TRBJ2-7,NA,TRBV30,TGTGCCTGGAGAGAGACGGTCGCCTACGAGCAGTACTTC,CAWRETVAYEQYF
NA,TRBJ1-6,NA,TRBV9,TGTGCCAGCAGCGCCGACAGCTCCTATAATTCACCCCTCCACTTT,CASSADSSYNSPLHF
NA,TRBJ1-5,NA,TRBV4-3,TGCGCCAGCAGCCAAGAGGACGGGGTTCAGCCCCAGCATTTT,CASSQEDGVQPQHF
NA,TRBJ2-5,NA,TRBV4-3,TGCGCCAGCAGCCAAGATACTTTAGAGACCCAGTACTTC,CASSQDTLETQYF
NA,TRBJ1-1,NA,TRBV9,TGTGCCAGCAGCGTAGAACATGGCACTGAAGCTTTCTTT,CASSVEHGTEAFF
NA,TRBJ2-1,NA,TRBV29-1,TGCAGCGTTGAATTAGGGACCTCTACAGGGCAGTTCTTC,CSVELGTSTGQFF
NA,TRBJ2-3,NA,TRBV20-1,TGCAGTGCTTTCAGGGCAGATACGCAGTATTTT,CSAFRADTQYF
NA,TRBJ2-7,NA,TRBV15,TGTGCCACCAGCAGAGGGGCGGCCCACGAGCAGTACTTC,CATSRGAAHEQYF
NA,TRBJ1-1,NA,TRBV5-1,TGCGCCAGCAGCTTGGGAGACAGGAAAGACACTGAAGCTTTCTTT,CASSLGDRKDTEAFF
NA,TRBJ2-6,NA,TRBV6-1,TGTGCCAGCAGTGAATGGCAGGGGGGTGCCGGGGCCAACGTCCTGACTTTC,CASSEWQGGAGANVLTF
NA,TRBJ2-4,NA,TRBV25-1,TGTGCCAGCAGTGAAGACAGGGTCGGGGGAAACATTCAGTACTTC,CASSEDRVGGNIQYF
NA,TRBJ2-6,NA,TRBV29-1,TGCAGCGTTATATGGTCTGGGGCCAACGTCCTGACTTTC,CSVIWSGANVLTF
TRBD1,TRBJ2-7,NA,TRBV23-1,TGCGCCAGCACCCAAAGGAGGGGACAGGGGGATTACGAGCAGTACTTC,CASTQRRGQGDYEQYF
NA,TRBJ2-6,NA,TRBV10-2,TGCGCCAGCAGTGAAACCGGGGTATTGCTCTCTGGGGCCAACGTCCTGACTTTC,CASSETGVLLSGANVLTF
NA,TRBJ2-2,NA,TRBV30,TGTGCCTGGAGTGTATTCCGGGGATTCACCGGGGAGCTGTTTTTT,CAWSVFRGFTGELFF
NA,TRBJ2-7,NA,TRBV6-5,TGTGCCAGCAAACCCAATCCCGGGGGCACCTACGAGCAGTACTTC,CASKPNPGGTYEQYF
NA,TRBJ1-5,NA,TRBV29-1,TGCAGCGTCGGGGGGAACAATCAGCCCCAGCATTTT,CSVGGNNQPQHF
NA,TRBJ1-1,NA,TRBV30,TGTGCCTGGACCGTGGGGGGGCCCACTGAAGCTTTCTTT,CAWTVGGPTEAFF